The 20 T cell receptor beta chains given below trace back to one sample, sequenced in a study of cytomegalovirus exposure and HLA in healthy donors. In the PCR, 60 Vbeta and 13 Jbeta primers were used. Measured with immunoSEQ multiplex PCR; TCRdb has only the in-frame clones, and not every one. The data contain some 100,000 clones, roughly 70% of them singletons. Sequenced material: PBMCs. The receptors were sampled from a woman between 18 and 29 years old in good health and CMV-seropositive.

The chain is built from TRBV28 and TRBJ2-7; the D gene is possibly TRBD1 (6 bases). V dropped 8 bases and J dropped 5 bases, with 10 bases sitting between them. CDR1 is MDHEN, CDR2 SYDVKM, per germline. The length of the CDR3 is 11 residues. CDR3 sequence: CASLRGDEQYF. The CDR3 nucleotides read TGTGCCAGCCTCAGGGGCGACGAGCAGTACTTC. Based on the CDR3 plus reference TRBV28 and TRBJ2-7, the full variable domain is DVKVTQSSRYLVKRTGEKVFLECVQDMDHENMFWYRQDPGLGLRLIYFSYDVKMKEKGDIPEGYSVSREKKERFSLILESASTNQTSMYLCASLRGDEQYFGPGTRLTVT.

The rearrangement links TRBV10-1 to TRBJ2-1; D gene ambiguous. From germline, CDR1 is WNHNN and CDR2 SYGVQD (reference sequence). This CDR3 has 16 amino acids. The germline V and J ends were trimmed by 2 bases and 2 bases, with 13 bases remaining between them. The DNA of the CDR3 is TGCGCCAGCAGTGAGACTTTTTGTATAGCCTACAATGAGCAGTTCTTC. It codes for CASSETFCIAYNEQFF.

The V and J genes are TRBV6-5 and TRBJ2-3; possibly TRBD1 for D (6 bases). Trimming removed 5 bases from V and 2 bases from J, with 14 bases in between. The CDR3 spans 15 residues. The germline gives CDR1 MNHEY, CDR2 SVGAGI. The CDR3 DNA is TGTGCCAGCAGTAGAACGGCAGGGGACACAGATACGCAGTATTTT. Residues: CASSRTAGDTDTQYF.

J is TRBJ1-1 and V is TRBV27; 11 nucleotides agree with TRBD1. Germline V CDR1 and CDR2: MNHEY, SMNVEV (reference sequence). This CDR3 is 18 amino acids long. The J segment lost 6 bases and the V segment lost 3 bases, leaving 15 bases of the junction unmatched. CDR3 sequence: CASSLWGRDRGLRAEAFF. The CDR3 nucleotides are TGTGCCAGCAGTTTGTGGGGGAGGGACAGGGGGTTGAGGGCTGAAGCTTTCTTT.

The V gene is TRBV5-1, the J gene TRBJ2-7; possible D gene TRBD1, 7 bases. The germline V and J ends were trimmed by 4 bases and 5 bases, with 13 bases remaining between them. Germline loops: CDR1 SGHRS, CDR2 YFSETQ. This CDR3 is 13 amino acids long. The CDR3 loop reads CASSIAGGHEQYF. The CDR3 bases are TGCGCCAGCAGCATCGCAGGGGGGCACGAGCAGTACTTC. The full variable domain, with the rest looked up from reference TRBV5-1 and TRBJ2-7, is KAGVTQTPRYLIKTRGQQVTLSCSPISGHRSVSWYQQTPGQGLQFLFEYFSETQRNKGNFPGRFSGRQFSNSRSEMNVSTLELGDSALYLCASSIAGGHEQYFGPGTRLTVT.

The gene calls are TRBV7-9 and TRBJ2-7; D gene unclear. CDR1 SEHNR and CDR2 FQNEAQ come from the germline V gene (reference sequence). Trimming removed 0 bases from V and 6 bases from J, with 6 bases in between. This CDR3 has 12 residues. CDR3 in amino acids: CASSLAAPEQYF. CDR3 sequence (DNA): TGTGCCAGCAGCTTAGCTGCGCCCGAGCAGTACTTC.

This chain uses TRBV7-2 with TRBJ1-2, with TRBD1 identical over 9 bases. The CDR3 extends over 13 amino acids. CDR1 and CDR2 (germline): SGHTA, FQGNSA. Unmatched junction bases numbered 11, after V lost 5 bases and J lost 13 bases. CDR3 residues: CASSTRQGGLVTF. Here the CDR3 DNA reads TGTGCCAGCAGCACCAGACAGGGGGGTTTGGTCACCTTC.

The CDR3: CASSMGLAGVSADTQYF. Here the CDR3 DNA reads TGTGCCAGTAGTATGGGACTAGCGGGAGTAAGTGCAGATACGCAGTATTTT. The chain joins TRBV19 to TRBJ2-3, with 14 bases fitting TRBD2. This CDR3 has 17 amino acids. CDR1 LNHDA and CDR2 SQIVND come from the germline V gene (reference sequence). V lost 3 bases and J lost 4; bases outside the gene matches: 6. The complete variable domain, with remaining parts taken from reference TRBV19 and TRBJ2-3, reads DGGITQSPKYLFRKEGQNVTLSCEQNLNHDAMYWYRQDPGQGLRLIYYSQIVNDFQKGDIAEGYSVSREKKESFPLTVTSAQKNPTAFYLCASSMGLAGVSADTQYFGPGTRLTVL.

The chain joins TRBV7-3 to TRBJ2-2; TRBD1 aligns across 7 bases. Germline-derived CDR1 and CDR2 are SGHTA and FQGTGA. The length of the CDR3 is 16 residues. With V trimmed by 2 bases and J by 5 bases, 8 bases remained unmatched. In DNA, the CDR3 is TGTGCCAGCAGCTTATGGGGCAGGGGGATGACCGGGGAGCTGTTTTTT. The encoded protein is CASSLWGRGMTGELFF. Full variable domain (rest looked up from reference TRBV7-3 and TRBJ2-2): GAGVSQTPSNKVTEKGKYVELRCDPISGHTALYWYRQSLGQGPEFLIYFQGTGAADDSGLPNDRFFAVRPEGSVSTLKIQRTERGDSAVYLCASSLWGRGMTGELFFGEGSRLTVL.

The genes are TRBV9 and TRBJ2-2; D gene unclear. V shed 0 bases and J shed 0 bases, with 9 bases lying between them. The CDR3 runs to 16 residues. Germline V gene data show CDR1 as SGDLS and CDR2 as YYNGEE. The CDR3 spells CASSVASAANTGELFF. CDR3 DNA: TGTGCCAGCAGCGTAGCCAGCGCCGCGAACACCGGGGAGCTGTTTTTT.

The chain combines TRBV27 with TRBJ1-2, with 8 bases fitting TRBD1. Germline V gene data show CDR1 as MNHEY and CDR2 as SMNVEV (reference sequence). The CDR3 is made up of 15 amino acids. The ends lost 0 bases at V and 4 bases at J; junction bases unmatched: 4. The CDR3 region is CASSLSQTGVYGYTF. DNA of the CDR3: TGTGCCAGCAGTTTATCGCAGACAGGGGTCTATGGCTACACCTTC.

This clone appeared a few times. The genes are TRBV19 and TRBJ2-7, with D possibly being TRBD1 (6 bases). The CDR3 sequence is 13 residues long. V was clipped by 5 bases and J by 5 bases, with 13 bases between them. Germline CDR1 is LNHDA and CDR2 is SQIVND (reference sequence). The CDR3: CASSWQGWDEQYF. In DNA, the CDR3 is TGTGCCAGTAGTTGGCAGGGGTGGGACGAGCAGTACTTC. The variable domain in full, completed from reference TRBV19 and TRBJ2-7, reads DGGITQSPKYLFRKEGQNVTLSCEQNLNHDAMYWYRQDPGQGLRLIYYSQIVNDFQKGDIAEGYSVSREKKESFPLTVTSAQKNPTAFYLCASSWQGWDEQYFGPGTRLTVT.

CDR3 nucleotides: TGTGCCAGCCAGGGGGGAGGAGCTTTCTTT. It translates to CASQGGGAFF. The V gene is TRBV25-1, the J gene TRBJ1-1; 7 bases fit TRBD1. With V trimmed by 8 bases and J by 10 bases, 4 bases remained unmatched. This CDR3 spans 10 amino acids. Germline V CDR1 and CDR2: MGHDK, SYGVNS.

CDR3: CASSLAAGYNEQFF. In DNA form, the CDR3 reads TGTGCCAGCAGCTTGGCCGCAGGCTACAATGAGCAGTTCTTC. The genes are TRBV5-6 and TRBJ2-1; D unclear. The CDR3 has 14 amino acids. Germline-derived CDR1 and CDR2 are SGHDT and YYEEEE. V was clipped by 0 bases and J by 3 bases, with 7 bases between them. The variable domain in full, completed from reference TRBV5-6 and TRBJ2-1, reads DAGVTQSPTHLIKTRGQQVTLRCSPKSGHDTVSWYQQALGQGPQFIFQYYEEEERQRGNFPDRFSGHQFPNYSSELNVNALLLGDSALYLCASSLAAGYNEQFFGPGTRLTVL.

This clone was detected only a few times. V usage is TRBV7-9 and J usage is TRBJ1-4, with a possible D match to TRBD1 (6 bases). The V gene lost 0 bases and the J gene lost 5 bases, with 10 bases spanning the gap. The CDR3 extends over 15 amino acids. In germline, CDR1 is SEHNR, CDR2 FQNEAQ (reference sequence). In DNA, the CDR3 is TGTGCCAGCAGCTTAGCGGGTAGGGGGAATGAAAAACTGTTTTTT. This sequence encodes CASSLAGRGNEKLFF.

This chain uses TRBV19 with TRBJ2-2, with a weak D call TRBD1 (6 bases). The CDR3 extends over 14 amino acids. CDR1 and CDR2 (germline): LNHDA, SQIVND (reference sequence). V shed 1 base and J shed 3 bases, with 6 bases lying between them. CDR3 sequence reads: CASSIAGDTGELFF. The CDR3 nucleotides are TGTGCCAGTAGTATAGCAGGGGACACCGGGGAGCTGTTTTTT.

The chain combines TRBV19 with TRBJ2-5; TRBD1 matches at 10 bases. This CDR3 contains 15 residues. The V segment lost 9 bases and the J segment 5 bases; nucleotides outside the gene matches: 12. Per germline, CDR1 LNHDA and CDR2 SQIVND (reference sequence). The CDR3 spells CASRGGTGVHETQYF. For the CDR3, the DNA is TGTGCCAGCCGGGGGGGGACAGGGGTCCACGAGACCCAGTACTTC.

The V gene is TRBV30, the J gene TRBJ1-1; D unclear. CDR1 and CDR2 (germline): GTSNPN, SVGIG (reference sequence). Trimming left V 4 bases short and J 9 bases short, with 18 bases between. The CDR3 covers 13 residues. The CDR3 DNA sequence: TGTGCCTGGACCTCGGGAGTCGACTTTAAAGCTTTCTTT. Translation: CAWTSGVDFKAFF. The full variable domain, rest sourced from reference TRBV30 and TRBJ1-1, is SQTIHQWPATLVQPVGSPLSLECTVEGTSNPNLYWYRQAAGRGLQLLFYSVGIGQISSEVPQNLSASRPQDRQFILSSKKLLLSDSGFYLCAWTSGVDFKAFFGQGTRLTVV.

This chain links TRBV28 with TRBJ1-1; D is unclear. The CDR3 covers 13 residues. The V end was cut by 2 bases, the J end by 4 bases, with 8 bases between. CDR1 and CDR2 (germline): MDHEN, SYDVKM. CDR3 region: CASSLGPATEAFF. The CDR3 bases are TGTGCCAGCAGTTTAGGGCCGGCCACTGAAGCTTTCTTT.

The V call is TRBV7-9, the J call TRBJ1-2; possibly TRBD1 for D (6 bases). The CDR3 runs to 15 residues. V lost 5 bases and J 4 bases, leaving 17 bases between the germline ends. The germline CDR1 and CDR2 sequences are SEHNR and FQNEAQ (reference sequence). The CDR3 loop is CASSPGTWDIYGYTF. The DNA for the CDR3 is TGTGCCAGCAGCCCCGGGACCTGGGACATCTATGGCTACACCTTC.